These 12 T cell receptor beta chains were all obtained from the same sample, sequenced in a study of regulatory T cells in long-lasting Graves disease. For TCR beta, libraries came from iRepertoire HTBI primers and Arm-PCR of CDR3 regions. One entry per CDR3 protein results from TCRdb running MiXCR on the multiplex PCR reads. Among 400,000 to 550,000 distinct CDR3 sequences listed, about 15% were seen once. Sample time point: newly diagnosed GD, antithyroid drugs for less than 3 months. RNA isolated from PBMCs was used to make the TCR library. The sample was also linked to a second study, of T cells in Graves' hyperthyroidism and ophthalmopathy.

The sample in question was peripheral blood mononuclear cells (PBMCs), obtained at new diagnosis, from a patient treated with antithyroid drugs. The receptors were gathered from a woman in her thirties with Graves disease.

This clonotype was counted a few times. The J gene is TRBJ2-2, the V gene TRBV9; 13 bases are shared with TRBD2. The CDR3 covers 14 residues. The V gene's germline CDR1 is SGDLS and CDR2 YYNGEE. V lost 3 bases, J lost 7 bases, and 0 bases stayed unmatched. The CDR3 coding sequence is TGTGCCAGCAGCGGACTAGCGGGAGGCGGGGAGCTGTTTTTT. Protein sequence: CASSGLAGGGELFF.

This clonotype has ten or more counts. The V and J genes are TRBV5-1 and TRBJ1-5, with TRBD1 as a possible D gene (6 bases). Germline values: CDR1 SGHRS, CDR2 YFSETQ. V lost 4 bases to trimming and J lost 1 base, with 9 bases between them. There are 14 residues in the CDR3. The CDR3 loop is CASSEGVSNQPQHF. CDR3 coding DNA: TGCGCCAGCAGCGAGGGGGTGAGCAATCAGCCCCAGCATTTT.

This clonotype has just a few counts. A much larger clone is a single base away; this may be a read error. CDR3 amino acids: CASSPSRGGSYEQYF. The CDR3, as DNA: TGTGCCAGCTCGCCCTCGAGGGGGGGCTCCTACGAGCAGTACTTC. This chain joins TRBV18 and TRBJ2-7; tentatively, D is TRBD2 (7 bases). Germline CDR1 reads KGHSH; CDR2 reads LQKENI. The CDR3 runs 15 residues. With 6 bases removed from V and 0 bases from J, the gap between germline ends came to 15 bases.

This clonotype was detected many times. The chain combines TRBV11-2 with TRBJ2-1; 14 bases agree with TRBD2. The trim removed 4 bases at V and 8 bases at J, leaving 10 bases unmatched. The CDR3 totals 17 residues. The germline V gene encodes CDR1 SGHAT and CDR2 FQNNGV. CDR3 protein: CASSSIYGTSGSYEQFF. CDR3 nucleotides: TGTGCCAGCAGCTCAATATATGGGACTAGCGGGAGCTATGAGCAGTTCTTC.

This clonotype was counted at least ten times. The J gene is TRBJ1-2, the V gene TRBV20-1, with a possible D match to TRBD1 (5 bases). The CDR3 loop spans 16 amino acids. Germline V lookup: CDR1 DFQATT, CDR2 SNEGSKA (reference sequence). Trimming took 5 bases from V and 6 from J, leaving 25 bases between them. The CDR3 DNA reads TGCAGTGCTTCACAAATCGGCTGGGGGGACGCCAATGGCTACACCTTC. Translating it yields CSASQIGWGDANGYTF.

This clonotype was detected a few times. The chain links TRBV28 to TRBJ2-2; TRBD2 matches 11 bases. J was trimmed by 9 bases and V by 5 bases; bases with no gene match: 11. Per germline, CDR1 MDHEN and CDR2 SYDVKM. The CDR3 spans 16 residues. CDR3 region: CASSGEGLAVNRELFF. In DNA, the CDR3 is TGTGCCAGCAGTGGAGAGGGACTAGCGGTTAACAGGGAGCTGTTTTTT.

Note on this clonotype: This could be a read error, since a much larger clone is one nucleotide away. The chain is built from TRBV6-1 and TRBJ2-7; maybe TRBD2 (6 bases). CDR3 size: 13 residues. Germline CDR1 is MNHNS and CDR2 is SASEGT. Trimming took 1 base from V and 7 from J, leaving 11 bases between them. The CDR3 DNA sequence: TGTGCCAGCAGTGAAGGACTAGTGGCGGAGCAGTACTTC. This sequence encodes CASSEGLVAEQYF.

This clonotype showed up just a few times. The rearrangement links TRBV5-4 to TRBJ2-3, with TRBD2 matching over 7 bases. This CDR3 contains 16 residues. Per germline, CDR1 SGHNT and CDR2 YYREEE (reference sequence). The V gene end was trimmed by 0 bases and the J gene end by 3 bases; junction bases not matched to a gene: 7. This CDR3 is CASSLDWRENTDTQYF. The CDR3, as DNA: TGTGCCAGCAGCTTGGATTGGCGGGAGAATACAGATACGCAGTATTTT. Full variable domain (outside the CDR3, taken from reference TRBV5-4 and TRBJ2-3): ETGVTQSPTHLIKTRGQQVTLRCSSQSGHNTVSWYQQALGQGPQFIFQYYREEENGRGNFPPRFSGLQFPNYSSELNVNALELDDSALYLCASSLDWRENTDTQYFGPGTRLTVL.

The chain employs TRBV7-3 and TRBJ2-3; D is undetermined. The germline V gene encodes CDR1 SGHTA and CDR2 FQGTGA. Trimming removed 0 bases from V and 4 bases from J, with 5 bases in between. The CDR3 is made up of 13 amino acids. CDR3 DNA: TGTGCCAGCAGCTTAACGACGGCAGATACGCAGTATTTT. Its protein is CASSLTTADTQYF.

This clonotype was seen repeatedly, ten times or more. The V and J genes are TRBV24-1 and TRBJ2-1, with TRBD2 matching 13 bases. Germline CDR1 reads KGHDR; CDR2 reads SFDVKD. This CDR3 region has 18 residues. The junction had 12 bases not matched to a gene; V was cut back by 10 bases and J by 1 base. Here the CDR3 reads CATSSGTSGMGSYNEQFF. CDR3 DNA: TGTGCCACGTCATCCGGGACTAGCGGGATGGGGTCCTACAATGAGCAGTTCTTC.

This clonotype was picked up many times. The chain carries TRBV11-2 and TRBJ2-7; 7 bases align to TRBD1. Germline V lookup: CDR1 SGHAT, CDR2 FQNNGV. The CDR3 is 16 amino acids. V shed 3 bases and J 6 bases; nucleotides not matched to a gene: 14. CDR3 in amino acids: CASSFPTQGQVCEQYF. The CDR3 nucleotides are TGTGCCAGCAGCTTTCCAACACAGGGGCAGGTCTGCGAGCAGTACTTC.

The chain recombines TRBV28 with TRBJ2-4; D might be TRBD2 (5 bases). The CDR3 is 16 amino acids. The V and J ends lost 2 bases and 6 bases respectively, with 17 bases between them. Germline V gene data show CDR1 as MDHEN and CDR2 as SYDVKM. The CDR3 sequence: CASSLRLHQIPNIQYF. In nucleotides, the CDR3 is TGTGCCAGCAGTTTAAGACTACACCAGATTCCAAACATTCAGTACTTC.